The source of this TCR beta chain is a study of CD8 T cells in ankylosing spondylitis (dated by TCRdb to about 2017). At the level of the whole study: T cell receptor beta repertoires were profiled in healthy donors and ankylosing spondylitis patients so that disease-linked TCR variants could be found. Peripheral blood was sampled, and synovial fluid was additionally collected from ankylosing spondylitis patients. In total, the full study cohort was made up of roughly 110 healthy donors and 25 ankylosing spondylitis patients. Points the paper makes about the study in general: A TCR beta motif made up of several highly homologous amino acid variants appeared to be characteristic of blood from ankylosing spondylitis patients. In peripheral blood, the disease-linked clones were found at relatively low frequencies and had a CD8+ phenotype. Some motif variants had previously been reported in the synovial fluid and blood of reactive arthritis patients, which suggests shared mechanisms of disease initiation. Significant enrichment of the disease-linked clones was reported in matched synovial fluid samples from ankylosing spondylitis patients.

Comments on this clonotype: Its antigen is currently not known. The record has no base qualities; no much larger clone is one base away.

Sequencing was performed on an Illumina HiSeq 2500. TCR beta libraries were prepared by quantitative 5'-RACE with molecular barcodes. The paper's processing steps were these. Disease-linked TCR variants were identified with a new computational method built on a probabilistic model of VDJ rearrangement. TCRdb trimmed public reads at Q25 via fastp, called clones via MiXCR and kept in-frame beta chains. Rows with one shared CDR3 protein collapse into an entry with the most common genes and DNA. The V and J calls, along with clone size, are taken from TCRdb and not from the paper's own processing. This sample lists 670,000 or so distinct CDR3 sequences; around 20% were detected once. The top ten clonotypes cover around 19% of the sample. The clonotype comes from a male donor with ankylosing spondylitis. What was sequenced was blood, either unsorted or a sorted T cell fraction (not recorded which).

The nucleotide sequence is given as TGTGCCAGCAGCCAGGACCGATCCCCCTCGACTAACCGGAACACCGGGGAGCTGTTTTTT. Protein translation: CASSQDRSPSTNRNTGELFF. The chain is made from TRBV3-1 and TRBJ2-2; TRBD2 is possibly the D segment (5 matching bases). Spanning cysteine to phenylalanine, the CDR3 consists of 20 amino acids. The sequence is cut down to CDR3 DNA, 60 bases in frame from base 1. The junction shows trimming of 3 bases on V and 1 base on J, plus 24 bases between the germline ends. The germline V gene (reference sequence) specifies LGHDT as CDR1 and YNNKEL as CDR2.